This T cell receptor (beta chain) was found in a study of T cell responses to AZD1222 COVID-19 vaccine. CDR1 is KGHSH, CDR2 LQKENI, per germline. The CDR3 sequence is 14 residues long. V lost 6 bases to trimming and J lost 0 bases, with 8 bases between them. The data were produced by immunoSEQ multiplex PCR, yet TCRdb's version contains in-frame clones alone and is incomplete. The sample has just under 150,000 clones, approximately 88% seen once. The clonotype was recovered from an adult who received the MenACWY meningococcal vaccine as a control. The specimen was peripheral blood, collected 28 days after the second dose of the MenACWY control vaccine. V usage is TRBV18 and J usage is TRBJ2-2; D is unresolved. The chain's CDR3 is CASSERANTGELFF. The DNA of the CDR3 is TGTGCCAGCTCTGAACGAGCGAACACCGGGGAGCTGTTTTTT.